Described below is a single T cell receptor (beta chain) sequence and its context. CDR1 is SGHTA, CDR2 FQGNSA, per germline. V was trimmed by 2 bases and J by 2 bases, leaving 13 bases between them. This CDR3 has 15 residues. This sample was included in a study of response to subunit inactivated influenza vaccine. Via MiXCR, TCRdb re-called the RT-PCR reads, giving one row per CDR3 protein. The sample lists some 500,000 distinct CDR3 sequences, over 25% seen once, with 1.5% to 2% in the top ten. The sample was CD4+ T cells sorted from PBMCs, taken roughly 5 days after vaccination. This TCR derives from a man over 45 who received an inactivated influenza vaccine. The rearrangement uses TRBV7-2 and TRBJ2-7; TRBD2 might be the D (6 bases). This chain's CDR3 is CASSLTASAPYEQYF. The CDR3 DNA reads as TGTGCCAGCAGCTTAACCGCTAGCGCACCCTACGAGCAGTACTTC.